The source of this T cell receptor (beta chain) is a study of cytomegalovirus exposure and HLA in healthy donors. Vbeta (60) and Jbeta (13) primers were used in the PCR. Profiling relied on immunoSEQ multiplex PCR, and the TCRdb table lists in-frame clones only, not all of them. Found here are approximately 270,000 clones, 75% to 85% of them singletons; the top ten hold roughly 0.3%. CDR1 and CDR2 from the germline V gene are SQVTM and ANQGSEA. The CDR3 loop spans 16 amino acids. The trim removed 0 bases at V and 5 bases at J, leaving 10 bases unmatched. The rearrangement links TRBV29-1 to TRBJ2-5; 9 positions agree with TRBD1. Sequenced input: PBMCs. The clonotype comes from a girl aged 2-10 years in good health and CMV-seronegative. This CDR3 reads CSVEDLGTGLIETQYF. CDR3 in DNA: TGCAGCGTTGAAGATCTTGGGACAGGGCTAATCGAGACCCAGTACTTC.